The clone carrying this T cell receptor (beta chain) was observed a handful of times. The antigen is undetermined. Barcoded TCR alpha and TCR beta cDNA libraries with UMIs came from 5'RACE using constant-segment primers. TCRdb redid the calling of the 5' RACE reads with MiXCR, one entry per CDR3 protein. The data contain nearly 200,000 distinct CDR3 sequences, about 16% of them singletons. This record comes from a study of T-cell memory formation after mild COVID-19. Germline V gene sequence: CDR1 SGHRS, CDR2 YFSETQ. The CDR3 runs to 16 residues. Trimming took 0 bases from V and 3 from J; bases not matched to a gene: 6. General study points: Among contracting clones, CD4+ were mainly CM/EM and CD8+ enriched in EMRA. Some SARS-CoV-2-responding clones were already detected in memory before infection. CD4+ bias marked clones expanding day 15 to 37, unlike balanced contracting clones.

The chain joins TRBV5-1 to TRBJ1-2; 9 bases line up with TRBD1. This TCR was recovered from an adult woman who had mild COVID-19 (a few samples of this study predate the infection). Cell type and time point are not known. The source material was PBMCs or a T cell subset sorted from them (not recorded which). CDR3 sequence: CASSLAARTGDYGYTF. CDR3 sequence (DNA): TGCGCCAGCAGCTTGGCCGCTCGGACAGGGGACTATGGCTACACCTTC.